The rows below give T cell receptor beta chains drawn from one sample of a study of blood T cell repertoires in COVID-19. Here immunoSEQ multiplex PCR was the method, and the copy in TCRdb shows in-frame clones only, minus some. The repertoire consists of 200,000 to 300,000 clones, with over 75% occurring once and the leading ten covering 7.5% to 9%. What was sequenced was peripheral blood. These receptors came from a human donor in a cohort sampled during active COVID-19. Each CDR3 is given with its conserved first and last residue. A D gene is named only where the DNA matches it firmly. Size values are once, few and many counts, or a class for expanded clones, and some rows have none.

cdr3_length j_call clone_size d_call v_call cdr3_nt cdr3_aa
13 TRBJ1-4 - - TRBV28 TGTGCCAGTAATTACGGAACTAATGAAAAACTGTTTTTT CASNYGTNEKLFF
13 TRBJ1-2 - - TRBV2 TGTGCCAGCAGTGAAGTAGTAGGGGGTGGCTACACCTTC CASSEVVGGGYTF
20 TRBJ2-2 - TRBD2 TRBV3-1/TRBV3-2 TGTGCCAGCAGCCAAGGGCTTGGACTAGCGGGAGCGACGAACACCGGGGAGCTGTTTTTT CASSQGLGLAGATNTGELFF
11 TRBJ1-1 - - TRBV20-1 TGCAGTGCAGCGACAGCTACTGAAGCTTTCTTT CSAATATEAFF
14 TRBJ2-7 - - TRBV19 TGTGCCAGTAGTATACAGGGTGGGTCGGCTGAGCAGTACTTC CASSIQGGSAEQYF
13 TRBJ1-5 - TRBD1 TRBV6-5 TGTGCCAGCAGCGACAGGGACAATCAGCCCCAGCATTTT CASSDRDNQPQHF
14 TRBJ1-2 few TRBD1 TRBV2 TGTGCCAGCAATGACAGGGGATTTAACTATGGCTACACCTTC CASNDRGFNYGYTF
15 TRBJ2-1 - - TRBV19 TGTGCCAGTAGACCTCGAGGCAGGGCCTACAATGAGCAGTTCTTC CASRPRGRAYNEQFF
16 TRBJ1-2 - - TRBV6-1 TGTGCCAGCAGTGAAGCGCTTCGTAGCGGAACAAATGGCTACACCTTC CASSEALRSGTNGYTF
13 TRBJ2-7 - TRBD2 TRBV4-2 TGTGCCAGCAGCCAACACGGGGAGGGCGAGCAGTACTTC CASSQHGEGEQYF
14 TRBJ2-7 once TRBD2 TRBV6-5 TGTGCCAGCGGGCGAGCGGGAATTTCCTACGAGCAGTACTTC CASGRAGISYEQYF
14 TRBJ2-7 - - TRBV4-1 TGCGCCAGCAGCCAAGAAAAGACAGTCTACGAGCAGTACTTC CASSQEKTVYEQYF
14 TRBJ1-1 few - TRBV28 TGTGCCAGCAGTACCCTAGGGAGGCACACTGAAGCTTTCTTT CASSTLGRHTEAFF
14 TRBJ1-1 - - TRBV11-2 TGTGCCAGCAGCCAGGGCAGGGGTCACACTGAAGCTTTCTTT CASSQGRGHTEAFF
17 TRBJ2-6 - - TRBV7-6 TGTGCCAGCAGCTTACTATTCAGGGGGGATTCCGCCAACGTCCTGACTTTC CASSLLFRGDSANVLTF
15 TRBJ1-1 - TRBD1 TRBV7-2 TGTGCCAGCAGCTCAGACAGGGGGCGGGTAGCTGAAGCTTTCTTT CASSSDRGRVAEAFF
17 TRBJ2-1 - TRBD1 TRBV9 TGTGCCAGCAGCTCGATTGGGGGACAGGGGAAAGGCGGTGAGCAGTTCTTC CASSSIGGQGKGGEQFF
14 TRBJ1-2 - TRBD1 TRBV28 TGTGCCAGCAGTTGGGTGGGACAGGGGTATGGCTACACCTTC CASSWVGQGYGYTF
13 TRBJ2-7 - - TRBV6-5 TGTGCCAGCAGTTACTCGTGGAGCTACGAGCAGTACTTC CASSYSWSYEQYF
16 TRBJ2-1 once TRBD1 TRBV6-5 TGTGCCAGCAGTTACTCGGTATTCAGCAGGGGGAATGAGCAGTTCTTC CASSYSVFSRGNEQFF
16 TRBJ2-3 - TRBD1 TRBV15 TGTGCCACCAGCAGACACCGGGACAGGGGCACAGATACGCAGTATTTT CATSRHRDRGTDTQYF
16 TRBJ2-7 once - TRBV5-4 TGTGCCAGCAGCTTGGCCGGGGTCGGGGAACGGGATGAGCAGTACTTC CASSLAGVGERDEQYF
11 TRBJ2-1 - TRBD1 TRBV24-1 TGTGCCACCAGTACGGGACAGGTTCTGTTCTTC CATSTGQVLFF
15 TRBJ2-2 - TRBD1 TRBV5-5 TGTGCCAGCAGCCTCTGGACAGGGAACACCGGGGAGCTGTTTTTT CASSLWTGNTGELFF
15 TRBJ1-1 - TRBD1 TRBV5-4 TGTGCCAGCAGCTCGCGGACAGGGATGAACACTGAAGCTTTCTTT CASSSRTGMNTEAFF
18 TRBJ2-7 - TRBD2 TRBV6-6 TGTGCCAGCAGTCTCCCCTGGGGGGGGACCGACCCTTACTACGAGCAGTACTTC CASSLPWGGTDPYYEQYF
17 TRBJ2-2 - - TRBV11-3 TGTGCCAGCAGCTTAGATGGGACACGCGGGCCCAGCGGGGAGCTGTTTTTT CASSLDGTRGPSGELFF
13 TRBJ2-7 few - TRBV6-6 TGTGCCACCCTTGTCGGGGGTTCAGGCGAGCAGTACTTC CATLVGGSGEQYF
17 TRBJ2-1 - TRBD2 TRBV27 TGTGCCAGCAGCAGTACCCGGACTAGCGGTTCCTACAATGAGCAGTTCTTC CASSSTRTSGSYNEQFF